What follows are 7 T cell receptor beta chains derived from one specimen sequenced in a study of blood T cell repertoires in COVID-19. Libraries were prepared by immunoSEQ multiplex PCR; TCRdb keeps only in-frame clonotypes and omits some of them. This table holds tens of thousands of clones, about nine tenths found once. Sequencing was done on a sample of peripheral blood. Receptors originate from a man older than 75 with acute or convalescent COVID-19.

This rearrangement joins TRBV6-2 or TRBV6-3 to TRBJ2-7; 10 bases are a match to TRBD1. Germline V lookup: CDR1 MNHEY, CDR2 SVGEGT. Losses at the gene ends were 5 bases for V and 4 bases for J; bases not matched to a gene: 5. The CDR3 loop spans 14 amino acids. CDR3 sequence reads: CASSLGQGGYEQYF. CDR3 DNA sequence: TGTGCCAGCAGTCTCGGACAGGGGGGTTACGAGCAGTACTTC.

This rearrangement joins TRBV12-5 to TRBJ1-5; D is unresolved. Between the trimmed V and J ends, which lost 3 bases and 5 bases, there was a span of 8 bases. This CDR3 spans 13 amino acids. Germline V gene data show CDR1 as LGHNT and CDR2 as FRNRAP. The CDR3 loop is CASGFQLDQPQHF. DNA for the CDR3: TGTGCTAGTGGTTTCCAATTAGATCAGCCCCAGCATTTT.

CDR3 residues: CASRSFGLQETQYF. Here the CDR3 DNA reads TGCGCCAGCAGAAGTTTTGGACTTCAAGAGACCCAGTACTTC. J is TRBJ2-5 and V is TRBV10-2; maybe TRBD2 (5 bases). Germline V gives CDR1 WSHSY, CDR2 SAAADI. Trimming left V 6 bases short and J 2 bases short, with 13 bases between. The CDR3 runs 14 residues.

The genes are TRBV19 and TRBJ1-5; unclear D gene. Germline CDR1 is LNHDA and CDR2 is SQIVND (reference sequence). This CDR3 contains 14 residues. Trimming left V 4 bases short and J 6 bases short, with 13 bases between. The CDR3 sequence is CASSTAGGGQPQHF. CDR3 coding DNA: TGTGCCAGTAGTACGGCCGGTGGCGGTCAGCCCCAGCATTTT.

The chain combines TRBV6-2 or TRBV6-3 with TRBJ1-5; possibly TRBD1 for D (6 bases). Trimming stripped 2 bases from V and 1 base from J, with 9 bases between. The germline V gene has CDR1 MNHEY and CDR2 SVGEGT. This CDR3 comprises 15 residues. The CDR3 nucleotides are TGTGCCAGCAGTTACCAGGGGTTGAGCAATCAGCCCCAGCATTTT. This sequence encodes CASSYQGLSNQPQHF.

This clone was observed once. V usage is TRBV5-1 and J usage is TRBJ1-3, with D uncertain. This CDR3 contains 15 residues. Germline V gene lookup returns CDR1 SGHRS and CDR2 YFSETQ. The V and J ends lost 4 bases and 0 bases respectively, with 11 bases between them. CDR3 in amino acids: CASSLAGGSGNTIYF. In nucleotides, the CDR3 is TGCGCCAGCAGCCTAGCAGGAGGCTCTGGAAACACCATATATTTT. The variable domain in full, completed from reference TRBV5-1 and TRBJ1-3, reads KAGVTQTPRYLIKTRGQQVTLSCSPISGHRSVSWYQQTPGQGLQFLFEYFSETQRNKGNFPGRFSGRQFSNSRSEMNVSTLELGDSALYLCASSLAGGSGNTIYFGEGSWLTVV.

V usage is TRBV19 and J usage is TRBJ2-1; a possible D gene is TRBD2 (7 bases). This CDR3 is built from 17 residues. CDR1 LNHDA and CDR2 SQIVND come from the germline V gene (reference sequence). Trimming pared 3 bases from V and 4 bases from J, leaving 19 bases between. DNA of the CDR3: TGTGCCAGTAGTATCATAGGGGGGGAAGCCTTTTACAATGAGCAGTTCTTC. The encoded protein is CASSIIGGEAFYNEQFF.